Listed here are 12 T cell receptor beta chains from one sample, sequenced in a study of blood T cell repertoires in COVID-19. Libraries were prepared by immunoSEQ multiplex PCR; TCRdb keeps only in-frame clonotypes and omits some of them. The sample comprises approximately 79,000 clones, roughly 80% of which are singletons, and 9.5% to 15% rests with the top ten. The sequencing input was peripheral blood. The receptors here all came from a man between 50 and 59 years old with COVID-19, enrolled during active disease.

In regard to this clone: Germline and junction disagree at one end, which may indicate a read error. The V gene is TRBV7-7, the J gene TRBJ2-2; the D is unclear. The CDR3 is made up of 13 amino acids. Germline lookup yields CDR1 SSHAT and CDR2 FNYEAQ (reference sequence). The CDR3 spells CASSLQRTGELFF. The CDR3 nucleotides read TGTGCTAGCAGCCTCCAGCGAACCGGGGAGCTGTTTTTT.

The chain is built from TRBV6-5 and TRBJ2-7; a possible D gene is TRBD1 (5 bases). Trimming shortened V by 5 bases and J by 1 base, and 12 bases separated the two germline ends. CDR3 length: 14 amino acids. CDR1 is MNHEY, CDR2 SVGAGI, per germline. CDR3 in amino acids: CASSTPGRSYEQYF. The CDR3 bases are TGTGCCAGCAGTACACCAGGGCGGTCCTACGAGCAGTACTTC.

CDR3 protein: CASSRAHERWQPQHF. The CDR3 DNA is TGTGCCAGCAGCCGCGCCCACGAGAGGTGGCAGCCCCAGCATTTT. This chain joins TRBV5-5 and TRBJ1-5; the D is unclear. V was pared by 4 bases and J by 7 bases, with 18 bases between. The CDR3 extends over 15 amino acids. Germline CDR1 and CDR2: SGHKS and YYEKEE (reference sequence).

This chain connects TRBV5-8 to TRBJ1-1; 7 bases agree with TRBD1. V was clipped by 10 bases and J by 1 base; unmatched bases: 7. Germline values: CDR1 SGHTS, CDR2 YDEGEE. CDR3 length: 13 residues. The CDR3 DNA follows: TGTGCCGCCACGGACAGGCCGAACACTGAAGCTTTCTTT. Translation gives CAATDRPNTEAFF.

The chain is built from TRBV5-1 and TRBJ2-5; D uncertain. Trimming cost V 4 bases and J 1 base, with 8 bases left between them. This CDR3 spans 13 amino acids. Germline loops: CDR1 SGHRS, CDR2 YFSETQ. In DNA form, the CDR3 reads TGCGCCAGCAGCCCCCTACCCCAAGAGACCCAGTACTTC. Its translation: CASSPLPQETQYF.

This chain joins TRBV5-1 and TRBJ2-6; no clear D gene. Germline CDR1 SGHRS, CDR2 YFSETQ. The CDR3 covers 15 residues. The ends were cut back, 1 base at V and 0 bases at J, with 5 bases in the middle. The CDR3 reads CASSLSLSGANVLTF. The DNA of the CDR3 is TGCGCCAGCAGCTTGTCCCTCTCTGGGGCCAACGTCCTGACTTTC.

This sequence joins TRBV7-8 and TRBJ1-2, with TRBD1 matching 7 bases. CDR1 and CDR2 (germline): SGHVS, FQNEAQ. The CDR3 totals 16 residues. J was trimmed by 3 bases and V by 6 bases; bases with no gene match: 13. The CDR3 DNA reads as TGTGCCAGCAGTCCCTCGGGTGGCAGGGGGTACTATGGCTACACCTTC. This translates into CASSPSGGRGYYGYTF.

V is TRBV5-4 and J is TRBJ2-7, with TRBD2 matching 7 bases. The germline V gene encodes CDR1 SGHNT and CDR2 YYREEE (reference sequence). V lost 4 bases, J lost 3 bases, and 7 bases stayed unmatched. The CDR3 spans 14 residues. Here the CDR3 reads CASSQDGGIYEQYF. The CDR3, as DNA: TGTGCCAGCAGCCAGGACGGGGGGATCTACGAGCAGTACTTC.

There are a few counts of this clone. The rearrangement uses TRBV4-1 and TRBJ1-1; 7 bases align to TRBD1. Germline V gene data show CDR1 as MGHRA and CDR2 as YSYEKL. This CDR3 contains 15 residues. The trim removed 0 bases at V and 1 base at J, leaving 2 bases unmatched. The CDR3 DNA follows: TGCGCCAGCAGCCAAGAGGCAGGGGGGAACACTGAAGCTTTCTTT. Translated: CASSQEAGGNTEAFF.

The V call is TRBV7-8, the J call TRBJ2-3, with unresolved D. CDR1 and CDR2 from the germline V gene are SGHVS and FQNEAQ. Trimming took off 1 base at V and 5 bases at J, with 16 bases between the two ends. This CDR3 is built from 16 residues. Written as DNA, the CDR3 is TGTGCCAGCAGCTTAGGTGCTAGAGCTCCTGGAGATACGCAGTATTTT. Protein sequence: CASSLGARAPGDTQYF. Using reference TRBV7-8 and TRBJ2-3 for the parts outside the CDR3, the full variable domain is GAGVSQSPRYKVAKRGQDVALRCDPISGHVSLFWYQQALGQGPEFLTYFQNEAQLDKSGLPSDRFFAERPEGSVSTLKIQRTQQEDSAVYLCASSLGARAPGDTQYFGPGTRLTVL.

The V and J genes are TRBV10-3 and TRBJ2-7, with TRBD2 matching over 8 bases. V lost 8 bases to trimming and J lost 1 base; unmatched junction nucleotides: 7. The CDR3 sequence is 14 residues long. Germline V gene lookup returns CDR1 ENHRY and CDR2 SYGVKD. The CDR3: CAIRATGGSYEQYF. CDR3 nucleotides: TGTGCCATCCGCGCGACGGGGGGGTCCTACGAGCAGTACTTC.

This chain connects TRBV3-1 (or the pseudogene TRBV3-2) to TRBJ2-1; 9 nucleotides agree with TRBD2. The CDR3 has 13 residues. With V trimmed by 2 bases and J by 9 bases, 2 bases remained unmatched. In germline, CDR1 is LGHDT, CDR2 YNNKEL (reference sequence). CDR3 nucleotides: TGTGCCAGCAGCCAAAGAGCGGGAGGTGAGCAGTTCTTC. Amino acid sequence: CASSQRAGGEQFF.